Each of the 32 T cell receptor beta chains below was sequenced from the same sample in a study of blood T cell repertoires in COVID-19. TCRdb's copy holds only in-frame clones and misses some; the assay was immunoSEQ multiplex PCR. The table has about 130,000 clones, almost 80% seen once. The material sequenced was peripheral blood. These receptors all stem from a man aged 55 to 70 who had recovered from COVID-19.

This clone was observed a few times. The chain is built from TRBV7-2 and TRBJ1-5; 7 bases are a match to TRBD1. The CDR3 loop spans 15 amino acids. V trimming: 3 bases; J trimming: 9 bases; junction bases outside the gene matches: 11. Germline CDR1 and CDR2: SGHTA and FQGNSA. The CDR3 nucleotides are TGTGCCAGCAGCTTGGATACAGGGGCAAGGCGGCCCCAGCATTTT. It specifies CASSLDTGARRPQHF.

In the case of this clone: Other DNA variants within this sample encode the same CDR3. The chain employs TRBV18 and TRBJ1-6; 7 nucleotides line up with TRBD1. The CDR3 extends over 14 amino acids. Germline V gene sequence: CDR1 KGHSH, CDR2 LQKENI. J lost 6 bases, V lost 4 bases, and 3 bases had no gene match. The CDR3 DNA reads as TGTGCCAGCTCACTGCGGGACAGTAATTCACCCCTCCACTTT. Protein: CASSLRDSNSPLHF.

The gene calls are TRBV6-6 and TRBJ2-2; D may be TRBD1 (6 bases). The CDR3 extends over 14 amino acids. The V end lost 5 bases, the J end lost 4 bases, and 11 bases lay between the germline ends. Per germline, CDR1 MNHNY and CDR2 SVGAGI (reference sequence). The CDR3 DNA follows: TGTGCCAGCAGTAAAGACAGGTCCACCGGGGAGCTGTTTTTT. Protein: CASSKDRSTGELFF.

The rearrangement joins TRBV18 to TRBJ2-7; 7 bases align to TRBD1. The V and J ends lost 6 bases and 2 bases, in that order; junction bases with no gene match: 7. Germline CDR1 reads KGHSH; CDR2 reads LQKENI. The CDR3 consists of 14 residues. This CDR3 reads CASSPSGQPYEQYF. Here the CDR3 DNA reads TGTGCCAGCTCTCCTTCGGGACAGCCCTACGAGCAGTACTTC.

The sample holds a few counts of this clone. This chain's CDR3 is CASSLPGLAQETQYF. CDR3 coding DNA: TGCGCCAGCAGCCTCCCGGGACTAGCTCAAGAGACCCAGTACTTC. The chain recombines TRBV23-1 with TRBJ2-5; 9 bases map to TRBD2. TRBV23-1 is identified as an open reading frame with a role that is uncertain. The CDR3 sequence is 15 residues long. The V segment lost 6 bases and the J segment 2 bases; nucleotides outside the gene matches: 7.

This clone was counted a few times. The chain links TRBV27 to TRBJ1-1; D gene unclear. The CDR3 loop spans 15 amino acids. V was clipped by 0 bases and J by 3 bases, with 11 bases between them. In germline, CDR1 is MNHEY, CDR2 SMNVEV (reference sequence). CDR3 sequence: CASSLSLPGYTEAFF. The CDR3, as DNA: TGTGCCAGCAGTTTATCGTTGCCTGGCTACACTGAAGCTTTCTTT.

Remarks on this clone: Other DNA sequences from this sample encode an identical CDR3 as well. The V and J genes are TRBV7-2 and TRBJ2-1; possibly TRBD2 for D (7 bases). Trimming took off 0 bases at V and 2 bases at J, with 8 bases between the two ends. Germline CDR1 and CDR2: SGHTA and FQGNSA. The CDR3 consists of 15 residues. The CDR3, as DNA: TGTGCCAGCAGCTTAGCGGGGGGGCCCTACAATGAGCAGTTCTTC. Translation gives CASSLAGGPYNEQFF. Filled out from reference TRBV7-2 and TRBJ2-1, the complete variable domain reads GAGVSQSPSNKVTEKGKDVELRCDPISGHTALYWYRQSLGQGLEFLIYFQGNSAPDKSGLPSDRFSAERTGGSVSTLTIQRTQQEDSAVYLCASSLAGGPYNEQFFGPGTRLTVL.

This clone appeared a single time. The V gene is TRBV11-2, the J gene TRBJ1-6, with 9 bases aligning to TRBD1. The CDR3 has 14 amino acids. The V segment lost 1 base and the J segment 10 bases; nucleotides outside the gene matches: 2. Per germline, CDR1 SGHAT and CDR2 FQNNGV. The CDR3 spells CASSLGGQGSPLHF. As DNA, the CDR3 is TGTGCCAGCAGCTTAGGAGGACAGGGGTCACCCCTCCACTTT.

V is TRBV28 and J is TRBJ2-7, with TRBD1 matching 8 bases. Trimming removed 7 bases from V and 5 bases from J; junction bases left unmatched: 13. The CDR3 consists of 15 residues. In germline, CDR1 is MDHEN, CDR2 SYDVKM. This CDR3 reads CASKFPGQGYHEQYF. The CDR3 region has the DNA TGTGCCAGCAAATTTCCCGGACAGGGCTACCACGAGCAGTACTTC.

The chain employs TRBV5-4 and TRBJ2-3, with TRBD1 identical over 9 bases. The trim removed 2 bases at V and 3 bases at J, leaving 7 bases unmatched. The CDR3 loop spans 16 amino acids. The germline V gene has CDR1 SGHNT and CDR2 YYREEE (reference sequence). This CDR3 reads CASSFRTGAGTDTQYF. DNA for the CDR3: TGTGCCAGCAGCTTCCGGACAGGGGCAGGGACAGATACGCAGTATTTT.

Turning to this clone: One base away lies a much larger clone, so this may be a sequencing read error. The J gene is TRBJ1-6, the V gene TRBV11-1; TRBD1 might be the D (6 bases). V was pared by 2 bases and J by 6 bases, with 8 bases between. This CDR3 comprises 14 residues. CDR1 and CDR2 (germline): SGHAT, FQDESV (reference sequence). The CDR3 DNA follows: TGTGCCAGCAGCTTAACCAGGGGTAATTCACCCCTCCACTTT. Its protein is CASSLTRGNSPLHF.

This clone showed up just a few times. The chain joins TRBV14 to TRBJ2-1; maybe TRBD2 (6 bases). Trimming removed 4 bases at V and 13 bases at J, with 17 bases between. In germline, CDR1 is SGHDN, CDR2 FVKESK. This CDR3 contains 13 residues. As DNA, the CDR3 is TGTGCCAGCAGCCTCGGGACCCGGAGGGAACAGTTCTTC. This translates into CASSLGTRREQFF.

The V call is TRBV7-9, the J call TRBJ1-1; 10 bases line up with TRBD1. Germline CDR1 reads SEHNR; CDR2 reads FQNEAQ (reference sequence). J lost 5 bases, V lost 5 bases, and 5 bases had no gene match. This CDR3 spans 14 amino acids. CDR3 sequence (DNA): TGTGCCAGCAGCCCGGGACAGGGGACGACTGAAGCTTTCTTT. Translating it yields CASSPGQGTTEAFF.

The chain has TRBV19 and TRBJ1-1; tentatively, D is TRBD1 (6 bases). The CDR3 sequence is 14 residues long. The V end lost 0 bases, the J end lost 5 bases, and 10 bases lay between the germline ends. CDR1 and CDR2 from the germline V gene are LNHDA and SQIVND (reference sequence). CDR3 in amino acids: CASSIDQGKTEAFF. CDR3 DNA: TGTGCCAGTAGTATAGATCAGGGGAAAACTGAAGCTTTCTTT.

This chain connects TRBV27 to TRBJ1-6, with TRBD1 as a possible D gene (5 bases). The V end was cut by 2 bases, the J end by 8 bases, with 7 bases between. The germline V gene has CDR1 MNHEY and CDR2 SMNVEV (reference sequence). The CDR3 extends over 13 amino acids. CDR3 bases: TGTGCCAGCAGTTTAGTAGGGGATTCACCCCTCCACTTT. It specifies CASSLVGDSPLHF.

The V and J genes are TRBV2 and TRBJ1-5, with TRBD1 matching over 8 bases. This CDR3 has 14 residues. CDR1 and CDR2 (germline): SNHLY, FYNNEI. Trimming removed 3 bases from V and 9 bases from J; junction bases left unmatched: 7. This chain's CDR3 is CASSERQGRGPQHF. The CDR3 DNA follows: TGTGCCAGCAGTGAGAGACAGGGGCGGGGGCCCCAGCATTTT.

This chain links TRBV19 with TRBJ2-1; 8 bases fit TRBD2. With V trimmed by 6 bases and J by 4 bases, 8 bases remained unmatched. Germline V gene sequence: CDR1 LNHDA, CDR2 SQIVND (reference sequence). The CDR3 sequence is 15 residues long. The CDR3 DNA follows: TGTGCCAGTAGATCCGGGACTAGGGGGTACAATGAGCAGTTCTTC. Translation: CASRSGTRGYNEQFF.

This rearrangement joins TRBV7-3 to TRBJ2-5; D is perhaps TRBD1 (6 bases). Looked up from germline, CDR1 is SGHTA and CDR2 is FQGTGA. The CDR3 runs to 14 residues. The germline V and J ends were trimmed by 5 bases and 1 base, with 11 bases remaining between them. The CDR3 sequence is CASSTGGAQETQYF. The DNA of the CDR3 is TGTGCCAGCAGCACTGGGGGCGCCCAAGAGACCCAGTACTTC.

V usage is TRBV29-1 and J usage is TRBJ1-5; a possible D gene is TRBD1 (5 bases). The V and J ends lost 6 bases and 11 bases respectively, with 14 bases between them. The CDR3 length is 11 residues. Germline V gene sequence: CDR1 SQVTM, CDR2 ANQGSEA. CDR3 nucleotide sequence: TGCAGCGTAGGGGTCCGGGAGACCCAGCATTTT. The encoded protein is CSVGVRETQHF.

This clone was counted a few times. The genes are TRBV6-5 and TRBJ2-1, with TRBD2 matching 8 bases. With 0 bases clipped from V and 10 bases from J, the junction kept 11 bases outside the gene matches. The CDR3 is made up of 16 amino acids. Germline V lookup: CDR1 MNHEY, CDR2 SVGAGI. The CDR3: CASSYSSGRARREQFF. The CDR3 nucleotides are TGTGCCAGCAGTTACTCTTCCGGGAGGGCCAGGAGGGAGCAGTTCTTC.

This chain links TRBV5-1 with TRBJ2-7; 7 nucleotides match TRBD2. V shed 1 base and J 3 bases; nucleotides not matched to a gene: 16. The CDR3 is 18 residues long. The V gene's germline CDR1 is SGHRS and CDR2 YFSETQ. The CDR3 nucleotides read TGCGCCAGCAGCTTGAGTCCCGGGGGGATGACTGACAACTACGAGCAGTACTTC. Translated: CASSLSPGGMTDNYEQYF.

This chain connects TRBV28 to TRBJ2-3, with a weak D call TRBD1 (5 bases). With 4 bases removed from V and 5 bases from J, the gap between germline ends came to 13 bases. The CDR3 spans 14 residues. CDR1 and CDR2 from the germline V gene are MDHEN and SYDVKM. The CDR3 region is CASSSGAGKDTQYF. The CDR3 region has the DNA TGTGCCAGCAGTTCTGGGGCAGGGAAAGATACGCAGTATTTT.

The V gene is TRBV28, the J gene TRBJ2-5; D perhaps matches TRBD2 (5 bases). Germline V gives CDR1 MDHEN, CDR2 SYDVKM. V shed 2 bases and J shed 14 bases, with 9 bases lying between them. The CDR3 covers 10 residues. The CDR3 protein is CASSLGRVYF. DNA of the CDR3: TGTGCCAGCAGTTTAGGGCGGGTATACTTC.

V usage is TRBV30 and J usage is TRBJ1-1; a possible D gene is TRBD1 (6 bases). This CDR3 comprises 15 residues. Germline CDR1 reads GTSNPN; CDR2 reads SVGIG (reference sequence). V was trimmed by 1 base and J by 11 bases, leaving 23 bases between them. This CDR3 reads CAWSDPPPRGNNAFF. In DNA form, the CDR3 reads TGTGCCTGGAGTGACCCGCCCCCCAGGGGTAATAATGCTTTCTTT.

V usage is TRBV19 and J usage is TRBJ2-7; 9 positions match TRBD1. Trimming cost V 5 bases and J 0 bases; bases outside gene matches: 8. Germline V gene data show CDR1 as LNHDA and CDR2 as SQIVND (reference sequence). The CDR3 covers 16 residues. CDR3 bases: TGTGCCAGTAGTTCCGGGACAGGGATCCTCTCCTACGAGCAGTACTTC. It encodes CASSSGTGILSYEQYF.

This chain joins TRBV6-1 and TRBJ2-1; TRBD2 agrees at 10 bases. J was trimmed by 4 bases and V by 2 bases; bases with no gene match: 5. Germline V CDR1 and CDR2: MNHNS, SASEGT. The CDR3 has 16 amino acids. The CDR3 spells CASSERQLAGYNEQFF. The CDR3 DNA reads as TGTGCCAGCAGTGAAAGGCAACTAGCGGGGTACAATGAGCAGTTCTTC.

The chain combines TRBV19 with TRBJ2-2; the D gene is possibly TRBD1 (6 bases). Germline CDR1 and CDR2: LNHDA and SQIVND (reference sequence). The CDR3 has 14 residues. The ends were cut back, 6 bases at V and 2 bases at J, with 10 bases in the middle. Here the CDR3 reads CASRPGQNTGELFF. The CDR3 region has the DNA TGTGCCAGTAGACCGGGACAAAACACCGGGGAGCTGTTTTTT.

The CDR3 region is CASSDSGMAYEQYF. CDR3 DNA: TGTGCCAGTAGTGATAGCGGGATGGCCTACGAGCAGTACTTC. The V call is TRBV19, the J call TRBJ2-7; 8 bases fit TRBD2. Germline values: CDR1 LNHDA, CDR2 SQIVND (reference sequence). The CDR3 contains 14 residues. J gave up 2 bases and V 5 bases, and 5 bases lay outside the gene matches. The full variable domain, in which reference TRBV19 and TRBJ2-7 provide the parts outside the CDR3, is DGGITQSPKYLFRKEGQNVTLSCEQNLNHDAMYWYRQDPGQGLRLIYYSQIVNDFQKGDIAEGYSVSREKKESFPLTVTSAQKNPTAFYLCASSDSGMAYEQYFGPGTRLTVT.

This clone was seen once. The rearrangement joins TRBV4-1 to TRBJ1-3; D remains unclear. Trimming removed 0 bases from V and 7 bases from J, with 16 bases in between. This CDR3 is built from 16 residues. Germline loops: CDR1 MGHRA, CDR2 YSYEKL. CDR3 region: CASSQEEATSGNTIYF. The CDR3 region has the DNA TGCGCCAGCAGCCAAGAGGAGGCGACATCCGGGAACACCATATATTTT.

This CDR3 reads CASSLGTGGVYGYTF. In nucleotides, the CDR3 is TGTGCCAGCAGCCTTGGGACAGGGGGGGTCTATGGCTACACCTTC. V gene TRBV7-3 combines with J gene TRBJ1-2, with TRBD1 matching over 11 bases. Germline CDR1 is SGHTA and CDR2 is FQGTGA. This CDR3 is 15 amino acids long. The V gene end was trimmed by 5 bases and the J gene end by 4 bases; junction bases not matched to a gene: 6. The full variable domain, in which reference TRBV7-3 and TRBJ1-2 provide the parts outside the CDR3, is GAGVSQTPSNKVTEKGKYVELRCDPISGHTALYWYRQSLGQGPEFLIYFQGTGAADDSGLPNDRFFAVRPEGSVSTLKIQRTERGDSAVYLCASSLGTGGVYGYTFGSGTRLTVV.

This clone was recorded once. This rearrangement joins TRBV9 to TRBJ2-2, with D tentatively TRBD1 (5 bases). Trimming removed 0 bases at V and 1 base at J, with 13 bases between. Germline V gives CDR1 SGDLS, CDR2 YYNGEE. This CDR3 is 17 amino acids long. CDR3 sequence reads: CASSVASQGGNTGELFF. The CDR3 coding sequence is TGTGCCAGCAGCGTAGCTTCCCAGGGTGGGAACACCGGGGAGCTGTTTTTT. Looking up the rest from reference TRBV9 and TRBJ2-2 gives the full variable domain: DSGVTQTPKHLITATGQRVTLRCSPRSGDLSVYWYQQSLDQGLQFLIQYYNGEERAKGNILERFSAQQFPDLHSELNLSSLELGDSALYFCASSVASQGGNTGELFFGEGSRLTVL.

The J gene is TRBJ1-5, the V gene TRBV11-2, with 7 bases fitting TRBD1. Germline trimming cut 3 bases from V and 7 bases from J; bases unmatched to any gene: 9. The CDR3 is 15 residues long. From germline, CDR1 is SGHAT and CDR2 FQNNGV. CDR3 loop: CASSFQGGAGQPQHF. DNA for the CDR3: TGTGCCAGCAGCTTTCAGGGGGGCGCAGGGCAGCCCCAGCATTTT. The whole variable domain, filled in from reference TRBV11-2 and TRBJ1-5, reads EAGVAQSPRYKIIEKRQSVAFWCNPISGHATLYWYQQILGQGPKLLIQFQNNGVVDDSQLPKDRFSAERLKGVDSTLKIQPAKLEDSAVYLCASSFQGGAGQPQHFGDGTRLSIL.